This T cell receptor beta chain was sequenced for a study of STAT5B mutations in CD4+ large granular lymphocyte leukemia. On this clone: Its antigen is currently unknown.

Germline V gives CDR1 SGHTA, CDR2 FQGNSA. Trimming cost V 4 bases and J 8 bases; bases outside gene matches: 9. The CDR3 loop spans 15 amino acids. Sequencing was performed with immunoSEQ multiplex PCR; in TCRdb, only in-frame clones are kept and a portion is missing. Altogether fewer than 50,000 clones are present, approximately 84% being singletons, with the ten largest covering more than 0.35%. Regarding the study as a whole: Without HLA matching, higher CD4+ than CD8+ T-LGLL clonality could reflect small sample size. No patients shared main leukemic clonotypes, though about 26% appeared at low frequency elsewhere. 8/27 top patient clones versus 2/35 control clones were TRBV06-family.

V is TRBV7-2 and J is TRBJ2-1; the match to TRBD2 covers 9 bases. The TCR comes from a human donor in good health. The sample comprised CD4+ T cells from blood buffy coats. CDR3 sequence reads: CASSSVAGGDYEQFF. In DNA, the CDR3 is TGTGCCAGCAGCTCCGTGGCGGGGGGGGATTATGAGCAGTTCTTC.